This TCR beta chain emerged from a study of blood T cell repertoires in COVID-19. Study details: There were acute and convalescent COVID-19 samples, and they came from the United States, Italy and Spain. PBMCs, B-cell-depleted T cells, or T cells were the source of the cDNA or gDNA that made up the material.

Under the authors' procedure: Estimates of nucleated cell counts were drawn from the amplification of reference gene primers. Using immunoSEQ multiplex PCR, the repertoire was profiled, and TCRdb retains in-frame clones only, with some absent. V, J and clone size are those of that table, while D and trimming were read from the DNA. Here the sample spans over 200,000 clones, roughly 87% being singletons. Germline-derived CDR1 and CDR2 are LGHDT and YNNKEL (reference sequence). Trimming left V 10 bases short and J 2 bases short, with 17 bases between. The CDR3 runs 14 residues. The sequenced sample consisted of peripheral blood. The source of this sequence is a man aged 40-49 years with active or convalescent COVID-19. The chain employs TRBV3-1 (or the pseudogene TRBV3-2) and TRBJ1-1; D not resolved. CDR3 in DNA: TGTGCCACCCAATCGATGGAGAAAAACACTGAAGCTTTCTTT. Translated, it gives CATQSMEKNTEAFF.